These T cell receptor beta chains were read from a single sample in a study of T cells after yellow fever vaccination. From the 5' RACE reads, TCRdb called clonotypes with MiXCR, one entry per CDR3 protein. The data show 300,000 or so distinct CDR3 sequences, roughly 8.3% seen once. The material was PBMCs, obtained about 49 days after the first yellow fever vaccination. The receptor source for this set is a man between 18 and 29 years old who received the YFV17D yellow fever vaccine. Both conserved end residues are part of each CDR3. A D gene is named only where the DNA matches it firmly. Not all rows give a size; the values are once, few, many and, for expanded clones, a class.

CSAQRGGKTPQHF TGCAGTGCACAGAGGGGAGGGAAGACGCCCCAGCATTTT 13 . . TRBJ1-5 TRBV20-1
CAISEGGVDTQYF TGTGCCATCAGTGAGGGGGGGGTAGATACGCAGTATTTT 13 . TRBD2 TRBJ2-3 TRBV10-3
CASSLYRQGTEAFF TGTGCCAGCAGCCTCTATAGACAGGGCACTGAAGCTTTCTTT 14 many TRBD1 TRBJ1-1 TRBV11-2
CASSYQGGDEQFF TGTGCCAGCAGCTACCAGGGGGGAGACGAGCAGTTCTTC 13 . . TRBJ2-1 TRBV7-2
CASSFSSFGTGLTKNIQYF TGTGCCAGCAGCTTTTCTTCCTTTGGGACAGGTTTAACCAAAAACATTCAGTACTTC 19 . TRBD1 TRBJ2-4 TRBV5-6
CASGVRTGSYGYTF TGTGCCAGCGGCGTGAGAACAGGATCCTATGGCTACACCTTC 14 few . TRBJ1-2 TRBV27
CSAFRRNTIYF TGCAGCGCTTTTCGACGAAACACCATATATTTT 11 few . TRBJ1-3 TRBV29-1
CASSQGSVQETQYF TGTGCCAGCAGCCAAGGGTCCGTCCAAGAGACCCAGTACTTC 14 . . TRBJ2-5 TRBV7-2
CATSRDARGWTGELFF TGTGCCACCAGCAGAGATGCTAGGGGGTGGACCGGGGAGCTGTTTTTT 16 few . TRBJ2-2 TRBV15
CSVARARTDTQYF TGCAGCGTTGCCAGGGCAAGGACAGATACGCAGTATTTT 13 many . TRBJ2-3 TRBV29-1
CASSLVPTVIFRGSNQPQHF TGTGCCAGCAGCTTAGTTCCGACAGTGATCTTTAGAGGTAGCAATCAGCCCCAGCATTTT 20 few . TRBJ1-5 TRBV11-2
CASSQETRTGGRQPQHF TGCGCCAGCAGCCAAGAAACCAGGACAGGGGGCAGACAGCCCCAGCATTTT 17 few TRBD1 TRBJ1-5 TRBV4-3
CASSGGAGVAGANVLTF TGCGCCAGCAGTGGAGGGGCAGGGGTTGCTGGGGCCAACGTCCTGACTTTC 17 few . TRBJ2-6 TRBV4-3
CSARAHQGAYEQYF TGCAGTGCTAGAGCACATCAGGGGGCGTACGAGCAGTACTTC 14 few TRBD1 TRBJ2-7 TRBV20-1
CASTEPRSTNEKLFF TGTGCCAGCACCGAACCGAGATCAACTAATGAAAAACTGTTTTTT 15 few . TRBJ1-4 TRBV28
CASSLDAGGEYNEQFF TGTGCCAGCAGCTTAGACGCCGGGGGCGAGTACAATGAGCAGTTCTTC 16 few . TRBJ2-1 TRBV11-3
CAISGQGAAFF TGTGCCATCAGTGGACAGGGGGCGGCTTTCTTT 11 . TRBD1 TRBJ1-1 TRBV10-3
CASSPSISGQGRYEQYF TGTGCCAGCTCACCATCGATATCGGGACAGGGCCGCTACGAGCAGTACTTC 17 few TRBD1 TRBJ2-7 TRBV18
CASRKLGQANEAFF TGTGCCAGCAGAAAGTTAGGACAGGCCAATGAAGCTTTCTTT 14 . TRBD1 TRBJ1-1 TRBV6-1
CAIRVYYGYTF TGTGCCATCAGGGTGTACTATGGCTACACCTTC 11 few . TRBJ1-2 TRBV10-3
CASSNIGRRNEQFF TGTGCCAGTAGTAACATAGGACGGCGCAATGAGCAGTTCTTC 14 few . TRBJ2-1 TRBV19
CSVEDFVRQMNTEAFF TGCAGCGTTGAAGATTTCGTGCGGCAGATGAACACTGAAGCTTTCTTT 16 few . TRBJ1-1 TRBV29-1
CASSGRALQAYF TGTGCCAGCAGTGGCCGGGCCCTCCAAGCGTATTTT 12 few . TRBJ2-3 TRBV2
CASGSGDTDTQYF TGTGCTAGTGGTTCCGGGGACACAGATACGCAGTATTTT 13 many . TRBJ2-3 TRBV12-5
CASSRLQGDTQYF TGTGCCAGCAGCCGACTGCAAGGGGATACGCAGTATTTT 13 . . TRBJ2-3 TRBV5-4
CASSRPRDKNIQYF TGTGCCAGCAGTCGACCGAGGGACAAAAACATTCAGTACTTC 14 . . TRBJ2-4 TRBV2
CASSQRRIEGPYQETQYF TGCGCCAGCAGCCAGCGTCGTATTGAAGGACCTTACCAAGAGACCCAGTACTTC 18 few . TRBJ2-5 TRBV4-3
CASSYFPGRTEAFF TGTGCCAGCAGTTACTTCCCCGGGAGGACTGAAGCTTTCTTT 14 . . TRBJ1-1 TRBV6-5
CASNRDHQETQYF TGTGCCAGCAACCGGGACCACCAAGAGACCCAGTACTTC 13 . . TRBJ2-5 TRBV7-2
CASSSIDGEGRGNEQFF TGTGCCAGCAGCTCAATCGACGGGGAGGGTCGGGGCAATGAGCAGTTCTTC 17 few TRBD2 TRBJ2-1 TRBV7-9
CASARTGVGLGTEAFF TGTGCCAGCGCTAGGACAGGGGTGGGATTAGGCACTGAAGCTTTCTTT 16 . TRBD1 TRBJ1-1 TRBV7-7
CSARATGSGGQGTQYF TGCAGTGCTAGAGCGACAGGCAGTGGGGGGCAAGGGACCCAGTACTTC 16 . . TRBJ2-5 TRBV20-1
CASSGVGADAYEQYF TGTGCCAGCAGTGGGGTTGGGGCTGACGCCTACGAGCAGTACTTC 15 many . TRBJ2-7 TRBV12-3/TRBV12-4
CASSLAPPGVETQYF TGCGCCAGCAGCTTGGCACCCCCCGGAGTGGAGACCCAGTACTTC 15 many . TRBJ2-5 TRBV5-1
CASSSGTGGFVYGYTF TGCGCCAGCAGCTCCGGGACAGGGGGCTTTGTCTATGGCTACACCTTC 16 few TRBD1 TRBJ1-2 TRBV5-1
CASSEVTGDGYTF TGTGCCAGCAGTGAGGTGACAGGTGATGGCTACACCTTC 13 . . TRBJ1-2 TRBV6-1
CAISRAGGDQPQHF TGTGCCATCAGCAGGGCAGGGGGGGATCAGCCCCAGCATTTT 14 . TRBD1 TRBJ1-5 TRBV10-3
CSAGGGSLYNEQFF TGCAGTGCCGGAGGGGGCAGCCTCTACAATGAGCAGTTCTTC 14 . . TRBJ2-1 TRBV20-1
CASSVRTSDYNEQFF TGTGCCAGCAGCGTCCGGACTAGCGACTACAATGAGCAGTTCTTC 15 few TRBD2 TRBJ2-1 TRBV9
CSVLDRAYSYGYTF TGCAGCGTTCTGGACAGGGCCTATTCCTATGGCTACACCTTC 14 few TRBD1 TRBJ1-2 TRBV29-1
CASTFGNTAFF TGTGCCAGCACCTTCGGCAACACAGCTTTCTTT 11 . . TRBJ1-1 TRBV5-6
CASRGRTNTEAFF TGCGCCAGCAGGGGCAGGACGAACACTGAAGCTTTCTTT 13 few . TRBJ1-1 TRBV5-1
CASSQGQPHGVNNEQFF TGTGCCAGCAGCCAAGGACAACCCCATGGGGTAAACAATGAGCAGTTCTTC 17 . . TRBJ2-1 TRBV11-1
CASSDEASGGQDTQYF TGTGCCAGCAGTGACGAGGCTAGCGGGGGGCAGGATACGCAGTATTTT 16 many TRBD2 TRBJ2-3 TRBV6-4
CASSQETQLAGGYEQYF TGCGCCAGCAGCCAAGAAACCCAACTAGCGGGGGGCTACGAGCAGTACTTC 17 . TRBD2 TRBJ2-7 TRBV4-1
CASSRDFLGEQYF TGTGCCAGTAGTAGAGACTTTCTGGGCGAGCAGTACTTC 13 many . TRBJ2-7 TRBV19
CASSLDRASEKLFF TGTGCCAGCAGCTTAGACAGGGCGAGTGAAAAACTGTTTTTT 14 few TRBD1 TRBJ1-4 TRBV7-3
CASSATRTPLHF TGTGCCAGCAGTGCGACCCGAACACCCCTCCACTTT 12 . . TRBJ1-6 TRBV2
CASGTWGSYEQYF TGTGCCAGCGGGACGTGGGGCAGCTACGAGCAGTACTTC 13 few . TRBJ2-7 TRBV5-5
CASSLRPASGANVLTF TGTGCCAGCAGTTTAAGACCGGCCTCTGGGGCCAACGTCCTGACTTTC 16 . . TRBJ2-6 TRBV6-5
CSAQGNTEAFF TGCAGTGCCCAGGGGAACACTGAAGCTTTCTTT 11 . . TRBJ1-1 TRBV20-1
CASSPIDRGQETQYF TGTGCCAGCAGCCCAATTGACAGGGGGCAAGAGACCCAGTACTTC 15 many TRBD1 TRBJ2-5 TRBV5-8
CASSLTENQPQHF TGTGCCAGCTCACTAACCGAGAACCAGCCCCAGCATTTT 13 . . TRBJ1-5 TRBV12-3/TRBV12-4